This T cell receptor (beta chain) was sequenced for a study of blood T cell repertoires in COVID-19. Libraries were prepared by immunoSEQ multiplex PCR; TCRdb keeps only in-frame clonotypes and omits some of them. The table lists approximately 250,000 clones, approximately 86% of them singletons. CDR1 ENHRY and CDR2 SYGVKD come from the germline V gene. The V end was cut by 2 bases, the J end by 0 bases, with 13 bases between. The CDR3 sequence is 16 residues long. The V call is TRBV10-3, the J call TRBJ1-1; a possible D gene is TRBD1 (6 bases). The receptor comes from a man aged 25 to 40 with active or convalescent COVID-19. The sample was peripheral blood. The CDR3 DNA reads as TGTGCCATCAGTGAGGCCGCAGGGGAAGTGAACACTGAAGCTTTCTTT. This encodes CAISEAAGEVNTEAFF.